This T cell receptor (beta chain) was sequenced in a study of blood T cell repertoires in COVID-19 (dated by TCRdb to 2020 to 2022). In terms of the full investigation: Collaborator samples came from the United States, Italy and Spain and covered acute and convalescent phases of COVID-19. The samples were drawn from two sources: the first 160 participants of the ongoing ImmuneRACE study, and some 1,300 subjects contributed by 6 global collaborators. The repertoires were made available in a free public database intended to serve as a resource for research on the immune response to SARS-CoV-2. Where available, HLA class I and class II types were obtained from metadata supplied by the sample provider rather than from assay-based typing. The sample metadata nearly always contained a de-identified subject ID, COVID-19 status, age in years and sex. The material from the prospective study consisted of cDNA or gDNA derived from T cells, B-cell-depleted T cells, or PBMCs. Deeply sampled blood TCRbeta repertoires from subjects exposed to, actively infected with, or recovered from COVID-19 were included in the dataset.

The immunoSEQ Assay, a bias-controlled multiplex PCR, was used to amplify TCRbeta CDR3 regions from genomic DNA. Processing in the source paper ran as follows. The number of nucleated cells in each sample was estimated by amplification of reference gene primers within the assay. To quantify the absolute abundance of each unique TCRbeta CDR3 rearrangement, sequence reads were collapsed and filtered. Productive Simpson clonality was computed per sample as the square root of Simpson's diversity index over productive rearrangements. As stored in TCRdb, this immuneACCESS dataset retains in-frame rearrangements with V and J assigned. A fraction of the clones does not appear; measured against another copy, unresolved V genes explain less than half of the discrepancy, and the remainder lacks a known reason. V, J and clone size are taken as reported in that table, and D and trimming were inferred from the DNA itself. The sample table holds 120,000 to 150,000 clones, of which 70% to 85% were seen once. The ten largest account for 6% to 7.5% of the sample.

Comment on this clone: Its antigen has not been determined. Nothing much larger sits one base from this clone, and base qualities are not available.

The collaborating institutions used their own protocols to collect whole blood in K2EDTA tubes. For TCRbeta analysis, collaborators shipped samples in one of three forms: frozen whole blood, isolated PBMCs, or DNA extracted from either of those sample types. At the junction V is shortened by 1 base and J by 6 bases; bases outside the gene matches: 6. From a lookup of the germline V gene, CDR1 and CDR2 are LGHNA and YNFKEQ. Including the terminal cysteine and phenylalanine, the CDR3 comprises 15 residues. Only CDR3 DNA is held: 45 bases, read in frame from base 1. What the authors observed across the whole study: Clinical and demographic metadata were provided uncurated, with the amount varying by source and participant.

The source material was peripheral blood. This sequence was found in a human donor in a cohort sampled during active COVID-19. Recombination linked TRBV4-2 to TRBJ1-5, and 7 bases in between align with TRBD1. The nucleotide sequence reads as follows: TGTGCCAGCAGCCAAGCTGACAGGGCGGGTCAGCCCCAGCATTTT. This yields the protein CASSQADRAGQPQHF.